This T cell receptor beta chain was documented in a study of OX40 agonist ivuxolimab in advanced cancers. Study findings and constraints: With doses of 0.1 to 3.0 mg/kg, CD4+ and CD8+ blood T cells had undergone clonal expansion by week 6.

Excluded were patients having autoimmune disease history or systemic immunosuppression. Regarding this clone: Its antigen is not identified.

Libraries were prepared by immunoSEQ multiplex PCR; TCRdb keeps only in-frame clonotypes and omits some of them. The sample lists 57,000 or so clones; 86% were seen once. Sequencing used CD4+ or CD8+ T cells sorted from blood, obtained in a trial of the OX40 agonist ivuxolimab. The receptor was isolated from an adult with an advanced solid tumor such as melanoma, head and neck, liver or kidney cancer.

The CDR3 is CASSYDRGSEAFF. The CDR3 region has the DNA TGTGCCAGCAGTTACGACAGGGGATCTGAAGCTTTCTTT. The chain recombines TRBV6-5 with TRBJ1-1; 8 bases agree with TRBD1. The junction had 2 bases not matched to a gene; V was cut back by 2 bases and J by 6 bases. This CDR3 region has 13 residues. Germline V lookup: CDR1 MNHEY, CDR2 SVGAGI.